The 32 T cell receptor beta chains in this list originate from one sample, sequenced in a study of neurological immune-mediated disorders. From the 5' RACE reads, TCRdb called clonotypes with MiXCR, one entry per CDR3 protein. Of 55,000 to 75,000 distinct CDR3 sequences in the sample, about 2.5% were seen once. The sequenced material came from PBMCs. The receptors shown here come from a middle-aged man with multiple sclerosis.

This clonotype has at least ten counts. CDR3 residues: CAVTSGRRETQYF. The CDR3 region has the DNA TGTGCCGTGACTAGCGGGAGGAGGGAGACCCAGTACTTC. The V and J genes are TRBV19 and TRBJ2-5, with 13 bases lining up with TRBD2. Trimming cost V 11 bases and J 5 bases; bases outside gene matches: 5. CDR1 LNHDA and CDR2 SQIVND come from the germline V gene (reference sequence). The CDR3 runs to 13 residues. Drawing the rest from reference TRBV19 and TRBJ2-5, the complete variable domain is DGGITQSPKYLFRKEGQNVTLSCEQNLNHDAMYWYRQDPGQGLRLIYYSQIVNDFQKGDIAEGYSVSREKKESFPLTVTSAQKNPTAFYLCAVTSGRRETQYFGPGTRLLVL.

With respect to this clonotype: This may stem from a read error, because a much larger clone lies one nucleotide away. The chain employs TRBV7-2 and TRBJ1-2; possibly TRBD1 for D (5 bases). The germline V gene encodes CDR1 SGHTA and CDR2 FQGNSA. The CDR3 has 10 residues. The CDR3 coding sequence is TGCACCATGGGGGATTATGGCTACACCTTC. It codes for CTMGDYGYTF.

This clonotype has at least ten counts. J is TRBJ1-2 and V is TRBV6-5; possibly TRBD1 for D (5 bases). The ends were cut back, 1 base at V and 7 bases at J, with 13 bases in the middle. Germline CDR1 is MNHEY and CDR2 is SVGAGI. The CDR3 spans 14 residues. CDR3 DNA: TGTGCCAGCAGTTACTTCGCGGGGCAGTCTGGCTACACCTTC. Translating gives CASSYFAGQSGYTF.

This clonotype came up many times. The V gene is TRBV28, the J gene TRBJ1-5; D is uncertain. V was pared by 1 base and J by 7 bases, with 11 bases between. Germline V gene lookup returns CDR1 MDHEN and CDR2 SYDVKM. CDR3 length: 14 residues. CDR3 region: CASSLLGSGQPQHF. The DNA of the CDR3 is TGTGCCAGCAGTTTATTAGGGTCGGGGCAGCCCCAGCATTTT.

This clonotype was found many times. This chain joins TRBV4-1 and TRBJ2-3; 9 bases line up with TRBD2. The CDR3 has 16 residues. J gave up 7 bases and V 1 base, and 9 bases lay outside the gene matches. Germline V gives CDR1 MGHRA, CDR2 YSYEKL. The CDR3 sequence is CASSQVRAGGRHTQYF. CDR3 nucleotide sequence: TGCGCCAGCAGCCAAGTGAGGGCGGGGGGGCGTCATACGCAGTATTTT.

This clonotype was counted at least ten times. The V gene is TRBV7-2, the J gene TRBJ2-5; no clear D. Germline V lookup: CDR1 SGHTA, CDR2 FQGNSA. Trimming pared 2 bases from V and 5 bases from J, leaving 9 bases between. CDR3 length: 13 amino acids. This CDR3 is CASSLYMAETQYF. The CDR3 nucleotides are TGTGCCAGCAGCTTATATATGGCGGAGACCCAGTACTTC.

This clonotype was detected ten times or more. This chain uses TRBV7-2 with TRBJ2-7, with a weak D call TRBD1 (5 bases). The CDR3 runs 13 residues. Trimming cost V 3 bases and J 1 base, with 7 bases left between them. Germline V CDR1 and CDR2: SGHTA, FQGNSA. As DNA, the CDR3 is TGTGCCAGCAGCTTCCAGGGTTCCTACGAGCAGTACTTC. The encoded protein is CASSFQGSYEQYF.

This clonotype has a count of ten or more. The DNA of the CDR3 is TGCGCCAGCCTGGATTCCTACAATGAGCAGTTCTTC. Amino acid sequence: CASLDSYNEQFF. The chain has TRBV5-1 and TRBJ2-1; unclear D gene. The V end lost 7 bases, the J end lost 1 base, and 6 bases lay between the germline ends. Germline CDR1 SGHRS, CDR2 YFSETQ. The CDR3 spans 12 residues.

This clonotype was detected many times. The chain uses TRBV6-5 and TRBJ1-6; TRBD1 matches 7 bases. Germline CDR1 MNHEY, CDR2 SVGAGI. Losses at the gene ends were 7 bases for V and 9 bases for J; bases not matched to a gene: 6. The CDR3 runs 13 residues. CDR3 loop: CASTRQGGSPLHF. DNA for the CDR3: TGTGCCAGCACCAGACAGGGAGGTTCACCCCTCCACTTT.

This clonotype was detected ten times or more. DNA for the CDR3: TGTGCCAGCAGCTTAGGCAGCGGGGGGATACAAGAGACCCAGTACTTC. Its translation is CASSLGSGGIQETQYF. V is TRBV7-2 and J is TRBJ2-5, with 9 bases identical to TRBD2. The CDR3 extends over 16 amino acids. Germline V gives CDR1 SGHTA, CDR2 FQGNSA. The J segment lost 2 bases and the V segment lost 1 base, leaving 5 bases of the junction unmatched.

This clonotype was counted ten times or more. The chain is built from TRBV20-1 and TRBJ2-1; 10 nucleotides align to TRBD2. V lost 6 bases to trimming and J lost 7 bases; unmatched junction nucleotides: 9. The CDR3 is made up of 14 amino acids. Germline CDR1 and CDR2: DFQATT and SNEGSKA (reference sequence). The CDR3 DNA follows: TGCAGTGCAATTCTAGCGGGGGTGGGGAATGAGCAGTTCTTC. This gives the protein CSAILAGVGNEQFF.

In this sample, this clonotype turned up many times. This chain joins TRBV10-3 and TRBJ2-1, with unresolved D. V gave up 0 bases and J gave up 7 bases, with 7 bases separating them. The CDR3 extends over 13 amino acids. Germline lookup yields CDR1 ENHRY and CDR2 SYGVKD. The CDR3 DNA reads TGTGCCATCAGTGAGTCGGGTCGTAATGAGCAGTTCTTC. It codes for CAISESGRNEQFF.

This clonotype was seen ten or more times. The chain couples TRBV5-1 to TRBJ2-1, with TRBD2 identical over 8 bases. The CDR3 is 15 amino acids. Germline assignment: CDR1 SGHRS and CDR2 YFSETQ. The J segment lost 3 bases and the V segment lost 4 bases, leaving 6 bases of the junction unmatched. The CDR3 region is CASSNSGTSYNEQFF. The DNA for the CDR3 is TGCGCCAGCAGCAACTCCGGGACTAGCTACAATGAGCAGTTCTTC. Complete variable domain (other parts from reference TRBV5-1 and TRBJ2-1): KAGVTQTPRYLIKTRGQQVTLSCSPISGHRSVSWYQQTPGQGLQFLFEYFSETQRNKGNFPGRFSGRQFSNSRSEMNVSTLELGDSALYLCASSNSGTSYNEQFFGPGTRLTVL.

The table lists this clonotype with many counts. CDR3 protein: CASSDHLWGSGNTIYF. As DNA, the CDR3 is TGTGCCAGCAGCGATCACTTGTGGGGTTCTGGAAACACCATATATTTT. This chain joins TRBV7-9 and TRBJ1-3, with D uncertain. The CDR3 runs to 16 residues. Germline CDR1 reads SEHNR; CDR2 reads FQNEAQ (reference sequence). V was trimmed by 5 bases and J by 1 base, leaving 15 bases between them.

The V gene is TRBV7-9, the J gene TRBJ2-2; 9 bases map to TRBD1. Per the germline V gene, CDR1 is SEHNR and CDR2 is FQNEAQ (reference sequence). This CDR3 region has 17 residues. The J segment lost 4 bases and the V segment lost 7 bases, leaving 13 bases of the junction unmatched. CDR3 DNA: TGTGCCAGCATCCTAAATCTCGGGACAGGGTTCACCGGGGAGCTGTTTTTT. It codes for CASILNLGTGFTGELFF. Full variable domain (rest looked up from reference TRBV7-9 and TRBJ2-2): DTGVSQNPRHKITKRGQNVTFRCDPISEHNRLYWYRQTLGQGPEFLTYFQNEAQLEKSRLLSDRFSAERPKGSFSTLEIQRTEQGDSAMYLCASILNLGTGFTGELFFGEGSRLTVL.

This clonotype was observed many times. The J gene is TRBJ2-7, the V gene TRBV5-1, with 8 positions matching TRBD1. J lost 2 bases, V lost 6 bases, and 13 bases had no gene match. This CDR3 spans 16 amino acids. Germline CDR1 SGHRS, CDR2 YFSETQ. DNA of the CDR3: TGCGCCAGCACACCCATTGGGGCAGGGGGCACCTACGAGCAGTACTTC. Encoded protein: CASTPIGAGGTYEQYF.

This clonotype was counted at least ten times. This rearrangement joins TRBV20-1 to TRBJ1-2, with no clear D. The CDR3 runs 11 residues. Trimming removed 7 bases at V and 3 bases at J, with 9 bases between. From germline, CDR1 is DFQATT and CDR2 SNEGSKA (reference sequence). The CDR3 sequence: CSGMEDYGYTF. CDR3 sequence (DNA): TGCAGTGGCATGGAAGACTATGGCTACACCTTC.

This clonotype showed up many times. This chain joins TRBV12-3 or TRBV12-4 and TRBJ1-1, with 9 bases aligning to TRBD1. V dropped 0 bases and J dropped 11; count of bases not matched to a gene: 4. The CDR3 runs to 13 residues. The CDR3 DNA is TGTGCCAGCAGTTTAGCGGGGACAGGGACGGCTTTCTTT. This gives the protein CASSLAGTGTAFF.

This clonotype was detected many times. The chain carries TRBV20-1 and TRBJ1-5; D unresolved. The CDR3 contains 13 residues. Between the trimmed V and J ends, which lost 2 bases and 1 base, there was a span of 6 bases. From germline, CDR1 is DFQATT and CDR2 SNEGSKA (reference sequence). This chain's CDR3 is CSARSPSNQPQHF. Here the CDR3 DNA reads TGCAGTGCTAGATCTCCCAGCAATCAGCCCCAGCATTTT.

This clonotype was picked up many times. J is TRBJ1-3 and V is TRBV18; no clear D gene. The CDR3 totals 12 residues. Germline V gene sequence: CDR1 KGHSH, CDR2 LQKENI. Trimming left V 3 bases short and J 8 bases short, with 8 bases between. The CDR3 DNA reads TGTGCCAGCTCACCCCGTTCGGACACCATATATTTT. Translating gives CASSPRSDTIYF.

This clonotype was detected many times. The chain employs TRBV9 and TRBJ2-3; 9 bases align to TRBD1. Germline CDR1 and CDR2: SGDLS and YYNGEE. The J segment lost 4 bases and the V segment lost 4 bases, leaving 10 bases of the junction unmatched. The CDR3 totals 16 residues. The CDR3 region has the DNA TGTGCCAGCAGCCCCAGGACAGGGGCGGTTCCAGATACGCAGTATTTT. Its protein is CASSPRTGAVPDTQYF.

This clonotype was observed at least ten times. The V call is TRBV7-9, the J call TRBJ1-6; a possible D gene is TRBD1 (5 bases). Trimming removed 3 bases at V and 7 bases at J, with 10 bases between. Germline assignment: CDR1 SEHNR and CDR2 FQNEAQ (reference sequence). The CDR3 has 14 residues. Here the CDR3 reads CASSFTQGNSPLHF. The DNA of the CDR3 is TGTGCCAGCAGCTTCACCCAGGGAAATTCACCCCTCCACTTT.

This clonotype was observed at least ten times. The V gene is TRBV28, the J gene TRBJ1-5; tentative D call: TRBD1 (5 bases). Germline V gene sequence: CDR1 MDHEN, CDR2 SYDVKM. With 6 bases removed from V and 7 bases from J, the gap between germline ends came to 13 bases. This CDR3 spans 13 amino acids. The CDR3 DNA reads TGTGCCAGCAGCCCCAGGGCTAGCCAGCCCCAGCATTTT. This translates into CASSPRASQPQHF.

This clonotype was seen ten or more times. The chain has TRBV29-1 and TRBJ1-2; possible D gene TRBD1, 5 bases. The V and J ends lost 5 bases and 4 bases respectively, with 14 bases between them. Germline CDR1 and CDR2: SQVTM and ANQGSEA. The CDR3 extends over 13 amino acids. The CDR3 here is CSVSEQEGYGYTF. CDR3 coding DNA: TGCAGCGTTTCGGAACAGGAGGGCTATGGCTACACCTTC.

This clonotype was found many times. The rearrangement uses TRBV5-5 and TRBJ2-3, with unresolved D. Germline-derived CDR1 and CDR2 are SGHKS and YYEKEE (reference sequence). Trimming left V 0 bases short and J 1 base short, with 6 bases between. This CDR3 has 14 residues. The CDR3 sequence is CASSLEQRTDTQYF. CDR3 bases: TGTGCCAGCAGCTTGGAACAGCGCACAGATACGCAGTATTTT.

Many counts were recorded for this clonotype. The CDR3 nucleotides are TGTGCCTGGAGTCTAAGGAACACTGAAGCTTTCTTT. Translation: CAWSLRNTEAFF. The chain carries TRBV30 and TRBJ1-1, with unresolved D. The germline CDR1 and CDR2 sequences are GTSNPN and SVGIG (reference sequence). V lost 2 bases and J 1 base, leaving 5 bases between the germline ends. The CDR3 runs to 12 residues.

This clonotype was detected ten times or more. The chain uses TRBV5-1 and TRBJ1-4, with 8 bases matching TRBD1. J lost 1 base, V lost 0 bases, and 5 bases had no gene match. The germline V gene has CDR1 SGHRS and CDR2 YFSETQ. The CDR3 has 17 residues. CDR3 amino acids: CASSLGTGRRTNEKLFF. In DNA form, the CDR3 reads TGCGCCAGCAGCTTGGGGACAGGGCGACGAACTAATGAAAAACTGTTTTTT.

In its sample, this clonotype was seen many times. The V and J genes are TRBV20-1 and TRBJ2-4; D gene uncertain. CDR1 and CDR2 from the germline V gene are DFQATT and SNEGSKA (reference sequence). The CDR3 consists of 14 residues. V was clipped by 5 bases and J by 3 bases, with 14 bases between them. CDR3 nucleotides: TGCAGTGCTCCCCCCGGGTTTAGCAAAAACATTCAGTACTTC. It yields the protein CSAPPGFSKNIQYF.

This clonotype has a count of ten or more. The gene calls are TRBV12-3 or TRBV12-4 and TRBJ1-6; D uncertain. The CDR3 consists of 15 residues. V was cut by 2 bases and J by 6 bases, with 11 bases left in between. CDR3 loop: CASSLNPMTNSPLHF. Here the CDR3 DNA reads TGTGCCAGCAGTTTAAACCCCATGACTAATTCACCCCTCCACTTT.

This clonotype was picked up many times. CDR3 sequence (DNA): TGTGCCACCCAGCGCAAAGGACAAAATCAGCCCCAGCATTTT. It codes for CATQRKGQNQPQHF. The chain recombines TRBV6-5 with TRBJ1-5; maybe TRBD1 (5 bases). Germline CDR1 reads MNHEY; CDR2 reads SVGAGI. The CDR3 has 14 amino acids. With 10 bases removed from V and 4 bases from J, the gap between germline ends came to 17 bases.

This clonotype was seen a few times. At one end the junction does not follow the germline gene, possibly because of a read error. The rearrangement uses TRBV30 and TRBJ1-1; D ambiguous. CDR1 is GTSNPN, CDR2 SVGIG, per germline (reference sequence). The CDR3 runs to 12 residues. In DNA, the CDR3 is TGTGACTGGAGTTATGGGAACACTGAAGCTTTCTTT. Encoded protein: CDWSYGNTEAFF.

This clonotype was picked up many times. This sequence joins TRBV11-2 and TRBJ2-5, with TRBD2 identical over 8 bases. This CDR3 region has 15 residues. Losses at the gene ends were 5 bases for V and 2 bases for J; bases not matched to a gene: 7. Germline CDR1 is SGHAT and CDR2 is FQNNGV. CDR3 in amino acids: CASSLIAGLQETQYF. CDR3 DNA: TGTGCCAGCAGCCTAATAGCGGGGCTTCAAGAGACCCAGTACTTC. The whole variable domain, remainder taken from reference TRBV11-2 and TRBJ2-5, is EAGVAQSPRYKIIEKRQSVAFWCNPISGHATLYWYQQILGQGPKLLIQFQNNGVVDDSQLPKDRFSAERLKGVDSTLKIQPAKLEDSAVYLCASSLIAGLQETQYFGPGTRLLVL.